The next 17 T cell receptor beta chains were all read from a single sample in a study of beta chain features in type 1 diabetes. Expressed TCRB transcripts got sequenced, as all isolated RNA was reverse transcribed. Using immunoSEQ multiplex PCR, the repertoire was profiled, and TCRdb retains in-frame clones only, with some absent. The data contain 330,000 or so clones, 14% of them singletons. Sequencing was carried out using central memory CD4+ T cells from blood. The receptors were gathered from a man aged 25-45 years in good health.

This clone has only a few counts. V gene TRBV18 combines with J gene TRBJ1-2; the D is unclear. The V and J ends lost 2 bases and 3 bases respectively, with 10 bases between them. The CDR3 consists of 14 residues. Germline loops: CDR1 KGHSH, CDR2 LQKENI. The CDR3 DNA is TGTGCCAGCTCACCATGGTCAGAAGACTATGGCTACACCTTC. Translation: CASSPWSEDYGYTF.

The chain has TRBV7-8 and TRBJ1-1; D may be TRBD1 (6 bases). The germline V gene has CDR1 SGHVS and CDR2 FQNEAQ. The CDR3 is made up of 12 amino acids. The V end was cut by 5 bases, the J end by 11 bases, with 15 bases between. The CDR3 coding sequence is TGTGCCAGCAGCCCCGGCACCCAGGGGGCTTTCTTT. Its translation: CASSPGTQGAFF.

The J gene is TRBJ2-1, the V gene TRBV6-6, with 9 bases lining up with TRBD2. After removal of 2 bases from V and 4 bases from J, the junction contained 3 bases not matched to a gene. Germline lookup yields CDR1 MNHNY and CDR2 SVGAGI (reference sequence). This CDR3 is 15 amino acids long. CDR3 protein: CASSYAGGRYNEQFF. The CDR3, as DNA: TGTGCCAGCAGTTACGCGGGAGGGAGGTACAATGAGCAGTTCTTC.

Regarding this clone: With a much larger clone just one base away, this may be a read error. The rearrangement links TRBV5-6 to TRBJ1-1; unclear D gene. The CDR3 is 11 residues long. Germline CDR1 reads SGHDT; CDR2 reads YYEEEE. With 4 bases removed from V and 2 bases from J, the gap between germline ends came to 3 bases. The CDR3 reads CASSLNTEAFF. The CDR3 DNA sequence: TGTGCCAGCAGCCTTAACACTGAAGCTTTCTTT. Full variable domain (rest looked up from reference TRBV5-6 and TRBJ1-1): DAGVTQSPTHLIKTRGQQVTLRCSPKSGHDTVSWYQQALGQGPQFIFQYYEEEERQRGNFPDRFSGHQFPNYSSELNVNALLLGDSALYLCASSLNTEAFFGQGTRLTVV.

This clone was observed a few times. The CDR3 region has the DNA TGCAGCGTGGGCCAGCTCCATGAGCAGTTCTTC. Amino acids: CSVGQLHEQFF. The chain combines TRBV29-1 with TRBJ2-1; D gene unclear. CDR3 length: 11 amino acids. V shed 6 bases and J shed 8 bases, with 11 bases lying between them. Germline V CDR1 and CDR2: SQVTM, ANQGSEA.

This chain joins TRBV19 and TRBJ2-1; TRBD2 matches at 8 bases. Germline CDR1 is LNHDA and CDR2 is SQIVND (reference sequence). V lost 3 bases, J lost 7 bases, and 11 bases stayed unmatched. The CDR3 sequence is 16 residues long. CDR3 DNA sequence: TGTGCCAGTAGTATGGGGATAGCGGGGAGGGGGAATGAGCAGTTCTTC. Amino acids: CASSMGIAGRGNEQFF.

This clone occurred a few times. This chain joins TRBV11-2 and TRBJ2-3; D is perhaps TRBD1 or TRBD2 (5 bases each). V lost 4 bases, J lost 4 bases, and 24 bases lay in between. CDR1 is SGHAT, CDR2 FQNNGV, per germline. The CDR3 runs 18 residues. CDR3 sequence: CASSYGRGSLVGADTQYF. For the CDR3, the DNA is TGTGCCAGCAGCTATGGGCGCGGGTCTCTAGTGGGGGCAGATACGCAGTATTTT.

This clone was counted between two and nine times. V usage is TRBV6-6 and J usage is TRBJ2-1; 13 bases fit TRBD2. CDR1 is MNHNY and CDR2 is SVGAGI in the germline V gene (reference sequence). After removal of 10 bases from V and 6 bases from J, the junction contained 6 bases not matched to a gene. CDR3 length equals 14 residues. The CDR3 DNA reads TGTGCCACTCCGGGACTAGCGGGGACCAATGAGCAGTTCTTC. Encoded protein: CATPGLAGTNEQFF.

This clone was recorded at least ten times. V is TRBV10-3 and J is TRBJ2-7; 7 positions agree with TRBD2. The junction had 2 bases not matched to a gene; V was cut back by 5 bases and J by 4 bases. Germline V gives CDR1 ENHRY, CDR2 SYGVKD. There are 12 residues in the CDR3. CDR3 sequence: CAISSGDYEQYV. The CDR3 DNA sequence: TGTGCCATCAGTAGCGGGGATTACGAGCAGTACGTC.

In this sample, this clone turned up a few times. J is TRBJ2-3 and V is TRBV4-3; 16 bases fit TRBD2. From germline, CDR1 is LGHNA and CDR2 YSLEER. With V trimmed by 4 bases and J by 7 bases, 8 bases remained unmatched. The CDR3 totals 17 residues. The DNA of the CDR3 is TGCGCCAGCAGCCGGGGACTAGCGGGAGGGCCAGCGAATACGCAGTATTTT. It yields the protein CASSRGLAGGPANTQYF.

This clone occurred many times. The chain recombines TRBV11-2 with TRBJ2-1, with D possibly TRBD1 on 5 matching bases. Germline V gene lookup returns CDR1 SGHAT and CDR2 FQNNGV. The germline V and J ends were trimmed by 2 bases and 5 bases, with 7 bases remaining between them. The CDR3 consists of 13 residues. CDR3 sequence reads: CASSLKQDNEQFF. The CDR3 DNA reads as TGTGCCAGCAGCTTAAAACAGGACAATGAGCAGTTCTTC.

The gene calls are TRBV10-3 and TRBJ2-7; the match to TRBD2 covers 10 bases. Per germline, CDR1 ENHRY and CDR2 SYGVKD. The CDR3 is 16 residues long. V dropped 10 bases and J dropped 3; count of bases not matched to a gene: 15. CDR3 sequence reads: CATTRGIAGGDYEQYV. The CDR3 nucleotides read TGTGCCACCACTAGAGGGATAGCGGGAGGAGACTACGAGCAGTACGTC.

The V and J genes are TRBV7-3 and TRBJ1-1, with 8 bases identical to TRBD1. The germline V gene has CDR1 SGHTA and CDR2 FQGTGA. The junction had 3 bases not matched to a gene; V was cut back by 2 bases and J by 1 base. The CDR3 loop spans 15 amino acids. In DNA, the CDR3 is TGTGCCAGCAGCTTATATCAGGGGGCGAACACTGAAGCTTTCTTT. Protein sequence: CASSLYQGANTEAFF.

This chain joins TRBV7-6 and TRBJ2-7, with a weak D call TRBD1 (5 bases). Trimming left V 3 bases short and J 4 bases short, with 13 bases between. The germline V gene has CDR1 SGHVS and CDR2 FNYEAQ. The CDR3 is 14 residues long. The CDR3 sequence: CASSLTDSLYEQYF. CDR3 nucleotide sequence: TGTGCCAGCAGCTTGACCGACAGTCTTTACGAGCAGTACTTC.

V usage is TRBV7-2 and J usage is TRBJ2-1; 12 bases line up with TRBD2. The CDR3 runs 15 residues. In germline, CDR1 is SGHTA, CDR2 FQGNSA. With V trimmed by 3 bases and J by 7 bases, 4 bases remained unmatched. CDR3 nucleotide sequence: TGTGCCAGCAGCTTGCCGACTAGCGGGAGTAATGAGCAGTTCTTC. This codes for CASSLPTSGSNEQFF.

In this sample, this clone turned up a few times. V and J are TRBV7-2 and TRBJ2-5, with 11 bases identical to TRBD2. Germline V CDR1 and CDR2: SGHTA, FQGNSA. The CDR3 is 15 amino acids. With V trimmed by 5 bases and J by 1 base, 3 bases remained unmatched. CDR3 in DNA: TGTGCCAGCAGCCCGCTAGCGGGAGGCCAAGAGACCCAGTACTTC. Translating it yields CASSPLAGGQETQYF. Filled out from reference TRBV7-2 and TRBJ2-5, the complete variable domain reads GAGVSQSPSNKVTEKGKDVELRCDPISGHTALYWYRQSLGQGLEFLIYFQGNSAPDKSGLPSDRFSAERTGGSVSTLTIQRTQQEDSAVYLCASSPLAGGQETQYFGPGTRLLVL.

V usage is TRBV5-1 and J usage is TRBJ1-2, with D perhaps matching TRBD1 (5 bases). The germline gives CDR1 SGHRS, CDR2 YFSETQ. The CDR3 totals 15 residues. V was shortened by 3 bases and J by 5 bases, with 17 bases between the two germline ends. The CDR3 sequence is CASSSDRPLGYGYTF. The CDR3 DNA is TGCGCCAGCAGCTCAGACAGACCTCTAGGGTATGGCTACACCTTC.